The clone carrying this TCR beta chain has just a few counts. The antigen is undetermined. The entry originates in a study of T-cell memory formation after mild COVID-19. Regarding the study as a whole: For second-wave clones that peaked at day 37, SARS-CoV-2 specificity went unverified.

This CDR3 has 15 amino acids. Trimming pared 4 bases from V and 3 bases from J, leaving 17 bases between. The germline CDR1 and CDR2 sequences are SGHRS and YFSETQ. Constant-segment primers served in 5'RACE that generated TCR alpha and TCR beta cDNA libraries bearing sample barcodes and UMIs. MiXCR, applied by TCRdb to the 5' RACE reads, yields one record per CDR3 protein. Here the sample spans fewer than 700,000 distinct CDR3 sequences, roughly 22% being singletons. This clonotype originated in an adult woman who had mild COVID-19 (a few samples of this study predate the infection). Cell type and time point are not known. The specimen was PBMCs or a T cell subset sorted from them (not recorded which). V is TRBV5-1 and J is TRBJ2-7, with D uncertain. CDR3 sequence (DNA): TGCGCCAGCAGCCATGGTCGGAACATTGACTACGAGCAGTACTTC. Translating it yields CASSHGRNIDYEQYF.